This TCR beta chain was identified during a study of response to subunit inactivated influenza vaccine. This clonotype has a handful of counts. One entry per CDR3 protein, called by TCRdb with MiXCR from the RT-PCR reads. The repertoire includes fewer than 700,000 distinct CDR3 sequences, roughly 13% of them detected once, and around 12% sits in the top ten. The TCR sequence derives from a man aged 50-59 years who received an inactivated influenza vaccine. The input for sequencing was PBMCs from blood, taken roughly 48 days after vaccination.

The chain's CDR3 is CASSFIGTGNTIYF. The CDR3 DNA sequence: TGTGCCAGCAGTTTTATAGGGACTGGAAACACCATATATTTT. The chain uses TRBV12-3 or TRBV12-4 and TRBJ1-3, with D hard to call. This CDR3 is 14 amino acids long. The V and J ends lost 3 bases and 2 bases respectively, with 8 bases between them.